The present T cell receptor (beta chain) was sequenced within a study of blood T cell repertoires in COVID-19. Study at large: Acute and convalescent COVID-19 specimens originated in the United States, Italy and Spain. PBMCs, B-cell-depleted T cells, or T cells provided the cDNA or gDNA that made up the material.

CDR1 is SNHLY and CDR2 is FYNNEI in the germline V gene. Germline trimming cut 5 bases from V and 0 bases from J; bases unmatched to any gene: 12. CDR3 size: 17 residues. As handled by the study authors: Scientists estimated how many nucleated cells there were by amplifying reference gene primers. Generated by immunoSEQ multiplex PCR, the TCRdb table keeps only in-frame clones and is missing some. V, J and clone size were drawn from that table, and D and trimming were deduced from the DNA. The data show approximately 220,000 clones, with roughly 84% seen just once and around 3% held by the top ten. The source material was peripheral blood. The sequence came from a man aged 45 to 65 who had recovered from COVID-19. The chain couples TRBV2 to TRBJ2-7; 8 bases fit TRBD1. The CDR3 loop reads CASSYGRTGRSSYEQYF. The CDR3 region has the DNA TGTGCCAGCAGTTACGGTCGGACAGGGAGGAGCTCCTACGAGCAGTACTTC.